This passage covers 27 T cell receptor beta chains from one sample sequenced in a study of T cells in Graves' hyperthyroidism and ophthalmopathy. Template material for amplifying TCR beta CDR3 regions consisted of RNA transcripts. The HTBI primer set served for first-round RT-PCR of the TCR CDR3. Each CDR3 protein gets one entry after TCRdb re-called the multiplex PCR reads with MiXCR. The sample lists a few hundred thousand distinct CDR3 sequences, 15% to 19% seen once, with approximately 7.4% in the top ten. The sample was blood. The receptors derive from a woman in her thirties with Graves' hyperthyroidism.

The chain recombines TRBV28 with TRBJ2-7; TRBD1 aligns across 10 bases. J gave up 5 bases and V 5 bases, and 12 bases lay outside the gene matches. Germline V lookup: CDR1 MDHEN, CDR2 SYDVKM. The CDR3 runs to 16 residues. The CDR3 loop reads CASSDPPGTGANEQYF. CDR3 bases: TGTGCCAGCAGTGACCCTCCAGGGACAGGGGCCAACGAGCAGTACTTC.

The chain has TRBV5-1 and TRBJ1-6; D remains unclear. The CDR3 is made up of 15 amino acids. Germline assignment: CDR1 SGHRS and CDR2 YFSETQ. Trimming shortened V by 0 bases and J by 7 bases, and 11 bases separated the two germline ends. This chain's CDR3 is CASSLDSGENSPLHF. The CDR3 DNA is TGCGCCAGCAGCTTGGATTCAGGAGAGAATTCACCCCTCCACTTT. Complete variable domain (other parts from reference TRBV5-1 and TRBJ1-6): KAGVTQTPRYLIKTRGQQVTLSCSPISGHRSVSWYQQTPGQGLQFLFEYFSETQRNKGNFPGRFSGRQFSNSRSEMNVSTLELGDSALYLCASSLDSGENSPLHFGNGTRLTVT.

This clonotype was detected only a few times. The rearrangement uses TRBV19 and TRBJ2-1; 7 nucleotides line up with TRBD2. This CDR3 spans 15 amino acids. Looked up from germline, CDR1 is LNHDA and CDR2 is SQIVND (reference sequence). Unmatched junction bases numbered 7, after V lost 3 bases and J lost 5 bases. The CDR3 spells CASSIASSGHNEQFF. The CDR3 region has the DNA TGTGCCAGTAGTATCGCGTCTAGCGGACACAATGAGCAGTTCTTC. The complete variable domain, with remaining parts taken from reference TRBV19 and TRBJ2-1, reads DGGITQSPKYLFRKEGQNVTLSCEQNLNHDAMYWYRQDPGQGLRLIYYSQIVNDFQKGDIAEGYSVSREKKESFPLTVTSAQKNPTAFYLCASSIASSGHNEQFFGPGTRLTVL.

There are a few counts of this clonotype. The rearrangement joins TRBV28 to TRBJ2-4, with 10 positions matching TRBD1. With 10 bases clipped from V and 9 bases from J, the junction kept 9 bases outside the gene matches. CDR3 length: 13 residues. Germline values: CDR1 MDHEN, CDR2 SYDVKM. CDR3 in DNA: TGTGCCACCCGGGACAGGGGAGATGGCATTCAGTACTTC. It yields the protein CATRDRGDGIQYF.

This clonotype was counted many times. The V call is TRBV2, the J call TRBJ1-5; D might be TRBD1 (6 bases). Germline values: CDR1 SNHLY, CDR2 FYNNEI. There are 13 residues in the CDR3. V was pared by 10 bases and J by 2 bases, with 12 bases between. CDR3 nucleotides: TGTGCCACCGGCAGGGGTGGCAATCAGCCCCAGCATTTT. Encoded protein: CATGRGGNQPQHF.

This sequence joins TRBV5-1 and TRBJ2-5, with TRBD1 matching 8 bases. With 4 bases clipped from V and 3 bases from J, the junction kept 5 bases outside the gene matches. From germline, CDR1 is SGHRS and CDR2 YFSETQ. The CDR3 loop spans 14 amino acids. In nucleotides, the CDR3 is TGCGCCAGCAGCCCGCGGACAGGGAAAGAGACCCAGTACTTC. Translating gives CASSPRTGKETQYF.

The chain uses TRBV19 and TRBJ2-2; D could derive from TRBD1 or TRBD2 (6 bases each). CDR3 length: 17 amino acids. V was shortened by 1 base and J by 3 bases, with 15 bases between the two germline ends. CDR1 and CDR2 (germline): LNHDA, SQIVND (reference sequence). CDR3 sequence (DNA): TGTGCCAGTAGTATAGTCCGGGGGCAGGTCTACACCGGGGAGCTGTTTTTT. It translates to CASSIVRGQVYTGELFF.

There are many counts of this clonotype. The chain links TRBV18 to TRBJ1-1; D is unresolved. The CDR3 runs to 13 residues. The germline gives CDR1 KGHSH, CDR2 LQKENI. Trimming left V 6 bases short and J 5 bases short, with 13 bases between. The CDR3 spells CASSNTEDTEAFF. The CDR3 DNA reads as TGTGCCAGCTCGAATACAGAGGATACTGAAGCTTTCTTT.

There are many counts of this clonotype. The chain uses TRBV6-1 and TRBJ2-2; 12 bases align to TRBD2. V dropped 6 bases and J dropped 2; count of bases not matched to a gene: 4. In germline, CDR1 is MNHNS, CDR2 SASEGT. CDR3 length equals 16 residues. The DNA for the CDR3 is TGTGCCAGCAGCAGGGGACTAGCGGGTAACACCGGGGAGCTGTTTTTT. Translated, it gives CASSRGLAGNTGELFF.

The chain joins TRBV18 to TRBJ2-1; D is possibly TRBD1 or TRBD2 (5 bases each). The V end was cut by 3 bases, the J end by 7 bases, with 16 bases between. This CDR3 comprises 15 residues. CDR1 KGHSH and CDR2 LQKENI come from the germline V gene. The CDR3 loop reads CASSPRGRGRNEQFF. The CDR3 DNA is TGTGCCAGCTCACCTCGAGGACGGGGCAGGAATGAGCAGTTCTTC.

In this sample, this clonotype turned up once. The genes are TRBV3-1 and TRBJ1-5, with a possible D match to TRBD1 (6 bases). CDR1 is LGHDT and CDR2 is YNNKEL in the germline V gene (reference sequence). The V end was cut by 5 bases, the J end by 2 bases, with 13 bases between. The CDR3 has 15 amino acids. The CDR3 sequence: CASSSAGAGNQPQHF. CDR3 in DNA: TGTGCCAGCAGCTCAGCGGGGGCGGGCAATCAGCCCCAGCATTTT.

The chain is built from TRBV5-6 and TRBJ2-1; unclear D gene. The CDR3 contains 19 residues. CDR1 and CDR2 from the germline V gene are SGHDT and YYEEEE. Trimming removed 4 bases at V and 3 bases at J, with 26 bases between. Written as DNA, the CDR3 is TGTGCCAGCAGCCAAGAGGCGCGAAGATTCCTCGAGTTCTACAATGAGCAGTTCTTC. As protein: CASSQEARRFLEFYNEQFF.

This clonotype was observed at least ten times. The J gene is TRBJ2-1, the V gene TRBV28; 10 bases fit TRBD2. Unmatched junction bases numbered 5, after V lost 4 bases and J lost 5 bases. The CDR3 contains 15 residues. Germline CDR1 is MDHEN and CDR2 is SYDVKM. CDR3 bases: TGTGCCAGCAGTTCTGGGACTAGCGACCACAATGAGCAGTTCTTC. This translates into CASSSGTSDHNEQFF.

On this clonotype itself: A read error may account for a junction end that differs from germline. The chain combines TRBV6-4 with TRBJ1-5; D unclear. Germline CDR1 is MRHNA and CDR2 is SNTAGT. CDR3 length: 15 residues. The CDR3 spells CASSYSQGPNQPQHF. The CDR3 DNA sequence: TGTGCCAGCAGTTACTCTCAAGGACCTAATCAGCCCCAGCATTTT.

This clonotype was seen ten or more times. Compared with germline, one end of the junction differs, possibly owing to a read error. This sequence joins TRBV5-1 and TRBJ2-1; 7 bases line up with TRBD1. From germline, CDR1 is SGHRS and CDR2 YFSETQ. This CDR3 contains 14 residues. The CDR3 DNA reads TGTGCCAGCAGCCTCGGGGACAGAGGCAATGAGCAGTTCTTC. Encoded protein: CASSLGDRGNEQFF.

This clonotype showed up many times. CDR3 coding DNA: TGCGCCAGCAGCCAATACCCAGGACAGGGGGGAATGCAGTTCTTC. Translation gives CASSQYPGQGGMQFF. The chain joins TRBV4-1 to TRBJ2-1, with 10 bases fitting TRBD1. The CDR3 is 15 residues long. V shed 2 bases, J shed 12 bases, and the junction held 10 bases outside the gene matches. The germline gives CDR1 MGHRA, CDR2 YSYEKL.

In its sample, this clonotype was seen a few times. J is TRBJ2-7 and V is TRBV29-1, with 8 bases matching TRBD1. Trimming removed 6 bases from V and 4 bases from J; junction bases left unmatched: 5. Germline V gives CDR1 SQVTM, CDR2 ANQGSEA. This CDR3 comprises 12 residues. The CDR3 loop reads CSVRGQAYEQYF. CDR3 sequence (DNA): TGCAGCGTGAGGGGACAGGCTTACGAGCAGTACTTC.

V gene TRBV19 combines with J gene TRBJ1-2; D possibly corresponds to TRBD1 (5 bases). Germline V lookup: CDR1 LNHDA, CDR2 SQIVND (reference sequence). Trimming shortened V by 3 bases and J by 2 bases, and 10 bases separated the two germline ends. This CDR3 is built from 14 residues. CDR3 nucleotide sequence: TGTGCCAGTAGTATCTCGGGACCCAACTATGGCTACACCTTC. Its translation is CASSISGPNYGYTF. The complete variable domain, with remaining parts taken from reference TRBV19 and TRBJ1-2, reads DGGITQSPKYLFRKEGQNVTLSCEQNLNHDAMYWYRQDPGQGLRLIYYSQIVNDFQKGDIAEGYSVSREKKESFPLTVTSAQKNPTAFYLCASSISGPNYGYTFGSGTRLTVV.

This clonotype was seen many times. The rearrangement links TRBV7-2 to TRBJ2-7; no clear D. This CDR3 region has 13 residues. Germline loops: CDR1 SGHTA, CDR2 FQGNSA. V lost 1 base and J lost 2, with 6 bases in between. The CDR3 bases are TGTGCCAGCAGCTTAGAACCCGCCTACGAGCAGTACTTC. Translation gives CASSLEPAYEQYF.

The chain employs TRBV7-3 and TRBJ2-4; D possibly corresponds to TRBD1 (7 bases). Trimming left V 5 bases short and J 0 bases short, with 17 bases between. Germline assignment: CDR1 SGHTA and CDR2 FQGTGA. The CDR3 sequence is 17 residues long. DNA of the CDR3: TGTGCCAGCAGCCCCCAGGGGGGAGATTTAGCCAAAAACATTCAGTACTTC. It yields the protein CASSPQGGDLAKNIQYF.

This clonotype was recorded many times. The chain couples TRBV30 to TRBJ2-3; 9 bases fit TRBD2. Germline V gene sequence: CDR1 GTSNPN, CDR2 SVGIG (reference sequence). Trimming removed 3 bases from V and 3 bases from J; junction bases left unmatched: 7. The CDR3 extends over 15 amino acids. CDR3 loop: CAWSAFSGSTDTQYF. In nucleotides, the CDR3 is TGTGCCTGGAGCGCCTTTAGCGGGAGTACAGATACGCAGTATTTT.

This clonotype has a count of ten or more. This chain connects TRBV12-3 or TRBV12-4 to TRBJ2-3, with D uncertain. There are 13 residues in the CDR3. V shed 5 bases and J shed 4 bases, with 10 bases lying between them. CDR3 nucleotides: TGTGCCAGCAGTCCCAGCTGGGCAGATACGCAGTATTTT. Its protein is CASSPSWADTQYF.

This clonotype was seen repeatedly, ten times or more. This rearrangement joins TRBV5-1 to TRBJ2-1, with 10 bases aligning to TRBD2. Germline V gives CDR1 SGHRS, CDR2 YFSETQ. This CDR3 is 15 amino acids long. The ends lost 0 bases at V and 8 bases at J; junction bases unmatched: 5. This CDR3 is CASSLDGSGRDEQFF. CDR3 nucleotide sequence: TGCGCCAGCAGCTTGGATGGGAGCGGGAGGGATGAGCAGTTCTTC.

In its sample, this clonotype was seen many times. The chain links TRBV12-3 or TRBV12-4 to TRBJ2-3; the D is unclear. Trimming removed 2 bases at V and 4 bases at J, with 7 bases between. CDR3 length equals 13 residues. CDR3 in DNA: TGTGCCAGCAGTTTAAGGTTGCCAGATACGCAGTATTTT. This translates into CASSLRLPDTQYF.

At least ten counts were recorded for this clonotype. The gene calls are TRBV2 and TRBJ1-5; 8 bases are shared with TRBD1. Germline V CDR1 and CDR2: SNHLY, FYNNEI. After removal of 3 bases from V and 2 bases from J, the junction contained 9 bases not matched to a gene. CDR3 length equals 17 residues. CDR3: CASSDGQGTRGNQPQHF. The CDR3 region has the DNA TGTGCCAGCAGTGATGGACAGGGTACAAGGGGCAATCAGCCCCAGCATTTT.

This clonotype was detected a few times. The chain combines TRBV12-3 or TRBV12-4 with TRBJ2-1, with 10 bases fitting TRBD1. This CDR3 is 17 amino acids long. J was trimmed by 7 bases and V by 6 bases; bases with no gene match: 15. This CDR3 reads CASSATDRDRGRNEQFF. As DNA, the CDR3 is TGTGCCAGCAGCGCAACTGACCGGGACAGGGGAAGGAATGAGCAGTTCTTC.

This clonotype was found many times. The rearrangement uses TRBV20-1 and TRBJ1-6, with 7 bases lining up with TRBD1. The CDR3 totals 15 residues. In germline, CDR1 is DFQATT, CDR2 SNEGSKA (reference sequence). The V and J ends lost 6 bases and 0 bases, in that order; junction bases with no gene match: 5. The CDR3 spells CSAKDRSSYNSPLHF. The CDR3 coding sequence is TGCAGTGCCAAGGACAGGAGCTCCTATAATTCACCCCTCCACTTT.